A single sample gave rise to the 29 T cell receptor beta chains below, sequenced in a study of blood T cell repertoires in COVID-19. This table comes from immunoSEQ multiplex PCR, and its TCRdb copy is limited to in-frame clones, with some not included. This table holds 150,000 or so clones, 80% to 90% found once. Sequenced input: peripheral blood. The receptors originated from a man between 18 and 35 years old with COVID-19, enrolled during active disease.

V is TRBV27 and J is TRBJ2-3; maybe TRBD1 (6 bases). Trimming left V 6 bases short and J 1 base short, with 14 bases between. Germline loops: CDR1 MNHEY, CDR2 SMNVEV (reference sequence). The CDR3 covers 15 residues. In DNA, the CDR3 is TGTGCCAGCAGCACAGGGTCCGTCGGCACAGATACGCAGTATTTT. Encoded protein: CASSTGSVGTDTQYF.

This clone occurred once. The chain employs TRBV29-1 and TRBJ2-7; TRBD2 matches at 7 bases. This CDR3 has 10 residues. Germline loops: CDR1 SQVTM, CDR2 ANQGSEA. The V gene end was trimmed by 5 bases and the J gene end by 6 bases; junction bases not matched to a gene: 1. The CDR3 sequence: CSVWEGEQYF. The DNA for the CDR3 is TGCAGCGTTTGGGAGGGCGAGCAGTACTTC.

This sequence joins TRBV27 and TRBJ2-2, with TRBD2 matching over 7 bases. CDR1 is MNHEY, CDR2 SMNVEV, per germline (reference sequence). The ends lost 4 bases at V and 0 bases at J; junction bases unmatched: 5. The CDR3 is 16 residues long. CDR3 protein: CASSSWEGSNTGELFF. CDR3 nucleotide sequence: TGTGCCAGCAGTTCCTGGGAGGGGTCGAACACCGGGGAGCTGTTTTTT.

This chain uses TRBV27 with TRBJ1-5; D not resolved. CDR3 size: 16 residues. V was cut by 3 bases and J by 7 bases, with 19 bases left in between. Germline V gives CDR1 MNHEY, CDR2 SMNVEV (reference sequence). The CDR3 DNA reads TGTGCCAGCAGTTTGTCGGGGATAGGCCCCTCACAGCCCCAGCATTTT. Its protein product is CASSLSGIGPSQPQHF.

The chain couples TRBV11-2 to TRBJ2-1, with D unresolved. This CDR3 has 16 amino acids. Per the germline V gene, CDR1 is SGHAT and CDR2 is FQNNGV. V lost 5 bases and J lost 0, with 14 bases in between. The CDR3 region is CASSQYYRRSYNEQFF. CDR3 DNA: TGTGCCAGCAGCCAATACTACCGACGCTCCTACAATGAGCAGTTCTTC.

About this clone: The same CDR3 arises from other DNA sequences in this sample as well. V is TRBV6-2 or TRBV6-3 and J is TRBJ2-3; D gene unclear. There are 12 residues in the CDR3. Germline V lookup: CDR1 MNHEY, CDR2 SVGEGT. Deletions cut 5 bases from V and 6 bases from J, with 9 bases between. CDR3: CASSLTLDTQYF. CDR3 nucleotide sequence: TGTGCCAGCAGTCTAACCTTGGATACGCAGTATTTT.

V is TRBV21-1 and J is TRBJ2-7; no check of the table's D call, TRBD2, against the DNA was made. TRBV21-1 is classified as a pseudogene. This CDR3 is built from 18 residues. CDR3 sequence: CASSGLAAGETLTYEQYF. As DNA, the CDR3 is TGTGCCAGCAGCGGGTTGGCAGCGGGAGAAACCCTAACCTACGAGCAGTACTTC.

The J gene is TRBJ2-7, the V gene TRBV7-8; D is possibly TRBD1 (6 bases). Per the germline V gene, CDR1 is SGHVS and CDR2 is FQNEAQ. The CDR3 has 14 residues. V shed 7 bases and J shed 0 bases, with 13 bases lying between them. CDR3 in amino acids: CASNLPGVSYEQYF. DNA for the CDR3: TGTGCCAGCAATCTCCCAGGGGTCTCCTACGAGCAGTACTTC. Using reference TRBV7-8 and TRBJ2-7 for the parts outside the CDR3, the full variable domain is GAGVSQSPRYKVAKRGQDVALRCDPISGHVSLFWYQQALGQGPEFLTYFQNEAQLDKSGLPSDRFFAERPEGSVSTLKIQRTQQEDSAVYLCASNLPGVSYEQYFGPGTRLTVT.

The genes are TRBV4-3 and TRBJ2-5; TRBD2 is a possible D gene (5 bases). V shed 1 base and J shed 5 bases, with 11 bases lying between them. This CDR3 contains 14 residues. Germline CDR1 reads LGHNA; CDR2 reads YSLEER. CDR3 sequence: CASSQAGGRETQYF. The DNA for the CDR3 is TGCGCCAGCAGCCAAGCGGGCGGGCGGGAGACCCAGTACTTC.

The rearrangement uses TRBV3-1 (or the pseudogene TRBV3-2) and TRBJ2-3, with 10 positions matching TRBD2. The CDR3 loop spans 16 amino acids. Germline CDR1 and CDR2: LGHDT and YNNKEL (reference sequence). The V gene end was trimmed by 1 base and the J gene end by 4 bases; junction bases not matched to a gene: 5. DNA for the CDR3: TGTGCCAGCAGCCAAGTAAGCGGGAGGGGGGCAGATACGCAGTATTTT. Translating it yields CASSQVSGRGADTQYF.

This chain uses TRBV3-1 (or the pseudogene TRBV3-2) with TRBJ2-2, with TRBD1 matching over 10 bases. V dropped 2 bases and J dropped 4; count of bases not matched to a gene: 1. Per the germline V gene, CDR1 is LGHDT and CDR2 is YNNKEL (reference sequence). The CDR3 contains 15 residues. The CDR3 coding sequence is TGTGCCAGCAGCCAAAGGACAGGGGGCACCGGGGAGCTGTTTTTT. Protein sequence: CASSQRTGGTGELFF.

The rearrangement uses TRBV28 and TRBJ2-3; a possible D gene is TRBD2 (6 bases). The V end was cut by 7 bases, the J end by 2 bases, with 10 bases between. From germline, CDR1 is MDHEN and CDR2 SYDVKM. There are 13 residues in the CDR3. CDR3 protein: CASKREYTDTQYF. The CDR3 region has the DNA TGTGCCAGCAAACGGGAGTACACAGATACGCAGTATTTT.

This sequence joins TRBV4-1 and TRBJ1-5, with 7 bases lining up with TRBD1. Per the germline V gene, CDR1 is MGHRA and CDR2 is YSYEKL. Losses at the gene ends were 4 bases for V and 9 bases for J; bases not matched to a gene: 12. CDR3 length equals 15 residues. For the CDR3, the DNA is TGCGCCAGCAGCCCCCGGGACAGCATTTCTTGGCCCCAGCATTTT. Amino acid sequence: CASSPRDSISWPQHF.

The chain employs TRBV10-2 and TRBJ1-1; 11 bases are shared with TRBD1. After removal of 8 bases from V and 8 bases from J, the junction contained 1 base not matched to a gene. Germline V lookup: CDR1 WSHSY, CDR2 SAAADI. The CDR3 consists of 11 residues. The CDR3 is CASWDRGEAFF. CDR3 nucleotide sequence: TGCGCCAGCTGGGACAGGGGGGAAGCTTTCTTT.

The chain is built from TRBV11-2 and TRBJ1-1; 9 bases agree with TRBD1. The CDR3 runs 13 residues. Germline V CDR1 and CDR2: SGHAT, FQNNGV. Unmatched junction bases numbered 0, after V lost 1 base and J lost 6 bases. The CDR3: CASSLGQGAEAFF. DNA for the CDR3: TGTGCCAGCAGCTTAGGACAGGGGGCTGAAGCTTTCTTT.

CDR3 residues: CASSLTTSGSQETQYF. The CDR3 DNA reads as TGTGCCAGCAGTTTAACGACTAGCGGGAGCCAAGAGACCCAGTACTTC. This rearrangement joins TRBV28 to TRBJ2-5; TRBD2 aligns across 12 bases. The CDR3 loop spans 16 amino acids. V was clipped by 2 bases and J by 1 base; unmatched bases: 2. The germline V gene has CDR1 MDHEN and CDR2 SYDVKM.

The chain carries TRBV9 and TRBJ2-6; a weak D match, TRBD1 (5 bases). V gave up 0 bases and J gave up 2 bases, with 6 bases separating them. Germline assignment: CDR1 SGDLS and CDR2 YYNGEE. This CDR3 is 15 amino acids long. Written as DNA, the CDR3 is TGTGCCAGCAGCGTAGTAGGGGCTGGGGCCAACGTCCTGACTTTC. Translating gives CASSVVGAGANVLTF.

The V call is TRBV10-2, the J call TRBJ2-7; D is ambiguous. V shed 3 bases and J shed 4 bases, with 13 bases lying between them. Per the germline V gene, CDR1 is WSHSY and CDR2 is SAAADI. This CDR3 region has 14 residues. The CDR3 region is CASSEPSTRYEQYF. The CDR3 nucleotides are TGCGCCAGCAGTGAACCGAGTACTCGGTACGAGCAGTACTTC.

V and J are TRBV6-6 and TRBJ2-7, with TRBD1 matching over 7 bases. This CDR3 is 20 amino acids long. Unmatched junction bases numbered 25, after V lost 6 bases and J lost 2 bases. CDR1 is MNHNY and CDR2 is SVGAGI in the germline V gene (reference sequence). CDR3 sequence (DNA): TGTGCCAGCAGCCCGTGGGGTCGGGACAGTAGGGTCCAGCAAGCCTACGAGCAGTACTTC. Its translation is CASSPWGRDSRVQQAYEQYF.

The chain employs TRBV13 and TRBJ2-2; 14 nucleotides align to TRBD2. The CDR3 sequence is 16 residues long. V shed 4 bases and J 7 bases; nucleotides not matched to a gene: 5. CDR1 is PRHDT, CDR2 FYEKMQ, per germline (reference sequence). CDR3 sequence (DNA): TGTGCCAGCAGCTCGGGACTAGCGGGAGTCGGCGGGGAGCTGTTTTTT. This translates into CASSSGLAGVGGELFF.

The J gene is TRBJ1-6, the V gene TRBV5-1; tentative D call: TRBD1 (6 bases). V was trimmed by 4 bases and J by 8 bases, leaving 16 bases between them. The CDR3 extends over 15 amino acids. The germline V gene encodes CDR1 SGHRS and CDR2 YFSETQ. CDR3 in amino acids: CASSATPGVDSPLHF. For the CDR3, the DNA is TGCGCCAGCAGCGCTACCCCAGGGGTGGATTCACCCCTCCACTTT.

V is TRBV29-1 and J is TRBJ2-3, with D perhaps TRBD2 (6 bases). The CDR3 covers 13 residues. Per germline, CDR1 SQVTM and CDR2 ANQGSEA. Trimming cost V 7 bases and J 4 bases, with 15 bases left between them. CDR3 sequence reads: CSAAGLQADTQYF. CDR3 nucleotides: TGCAGCGCGGCGGGACTCCAGGCAGATACGCAGTATTTT.

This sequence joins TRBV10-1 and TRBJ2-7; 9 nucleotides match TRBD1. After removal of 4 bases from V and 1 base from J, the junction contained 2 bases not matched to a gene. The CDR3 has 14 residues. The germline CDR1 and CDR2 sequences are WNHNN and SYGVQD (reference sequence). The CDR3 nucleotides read TGCGCCAGCAGTGGGGACAGGGATTCCTACGAGCAGTACTTC. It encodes CASSGDRDSYEQYF.

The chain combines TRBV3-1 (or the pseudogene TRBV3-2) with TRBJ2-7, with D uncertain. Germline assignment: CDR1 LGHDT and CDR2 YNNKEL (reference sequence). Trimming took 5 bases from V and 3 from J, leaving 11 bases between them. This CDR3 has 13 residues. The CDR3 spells CASSSPLGYEQYF. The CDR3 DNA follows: TGTGCCAGCAGCTCACCCCTAGGCTACGAGCAGTACTTC.

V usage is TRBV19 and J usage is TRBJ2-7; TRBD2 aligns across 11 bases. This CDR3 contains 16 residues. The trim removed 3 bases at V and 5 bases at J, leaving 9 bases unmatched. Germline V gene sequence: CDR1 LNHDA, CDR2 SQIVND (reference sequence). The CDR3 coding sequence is TGTGCCAGTAGTATGGGGGCTAGCGGGAGGTTCCACGAGCAGTACTTC. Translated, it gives CASSMGASGRFHEQYF.

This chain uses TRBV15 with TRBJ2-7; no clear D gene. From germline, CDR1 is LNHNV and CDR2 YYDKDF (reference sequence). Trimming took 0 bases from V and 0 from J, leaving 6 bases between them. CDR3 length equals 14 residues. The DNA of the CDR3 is TGTGCCACCAGCAGAGAGTTGAGCTCCTACGAGCAGTACTTC. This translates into CATSRELSSYEQYF.

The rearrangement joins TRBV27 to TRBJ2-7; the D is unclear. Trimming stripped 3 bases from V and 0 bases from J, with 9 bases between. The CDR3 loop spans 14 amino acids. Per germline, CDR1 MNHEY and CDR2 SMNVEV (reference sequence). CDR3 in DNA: TGTGCCAGCAGTTTTAGTGCCAACTCCTACGAGCAGTACTTC. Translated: CASSFSANSYEQYF.

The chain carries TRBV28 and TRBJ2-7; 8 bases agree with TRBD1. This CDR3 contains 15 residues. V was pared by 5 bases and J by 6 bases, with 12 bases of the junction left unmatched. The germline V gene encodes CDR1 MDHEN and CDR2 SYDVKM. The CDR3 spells CASSPSSGGASEQYF. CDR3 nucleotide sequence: TGTGCCAGCAGTCCAAGCTCAGGGGGCGCGTCCGAGCAGTACTTC.

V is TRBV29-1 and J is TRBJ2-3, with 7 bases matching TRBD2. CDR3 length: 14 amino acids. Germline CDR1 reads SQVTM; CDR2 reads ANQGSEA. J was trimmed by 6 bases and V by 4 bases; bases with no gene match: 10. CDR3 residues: CSVASSGPADTQYF. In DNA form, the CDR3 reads TGCAGCGTTGCGTCTAGCGGCCCGGCGGATACGCAGTATTTT.